Described below is a single T cell receptor beta chain sequence and its context. This table comes from immunoSEQ multiplex PCR, and its TCRdb copy is limited to in-frame clones, with some not included. The sample holds around 360,000 clones, approximately 87% seen once. This sample is drawn from a study of blood T cell repertoires in COVID-19. Study at large: Researchers got acute and convalescent COVID-19 samples from the United States, Italy and Spain. PBMCs, B-cell-depleted T cells, or T cells provided the cDNA or gDNA that made up the material.

Recruits, aged about 18 to 100 years, lived in around 24 US areas. V shed 2 bases and J shed 5 bases, with 9 bases lying between them. Germline assignment: CDR1 GTSNPN and CDR2 SVGIG (reference sequence). CDR3 length: 13 amino acids. This clonotype originated in a man aged 35 to 55 in a cohort exposed to, infected with or recovered from COVID-19 (not recorded which). The chain employs TRBV30 and TRBJ1-4; TRBD1 might be the D (5 bases). The sequenced sample consisted of PBMCs or T cells enriched from blood (not recorded which). The CDR3 protein is CAWSLRQNEKLFF. CDR3 nucleotides: TGTGCCTGGAGTCTCAGACAGAATGAAAAACTGTTTTTT.